A single sample is the source of the 9 T cell receptor beta chains below, sequenced in a study of identical twins. MiXCR was run by TCRdb on the 5' RACE reads, yielding one entry per CDR3 protein. The data contain roughly 1,500,000 distinct CDR3 sequences, under 35% of them singletons. Sequenced: cord blood. These receptors were taken from a newborn girl in good health.

The rearrangement joins TRBV27 to TRBJ2-1, with TRBD2 matching over 7 bases. Per germline, CDR1 MNHEY and CDR2 SMNVEV (reference sequence). Trimming took 1 base from V and 10 from J; bases not matched to a gene: 13. The CDR3 is made up of 16 amino acids. CDR3 region: CASSLYGGSPSYEQFF. The CDR3 nucleotides are TGTGCCAGCAGTTTATATGGCGGGAGCCCCTCCTACGAGCAGTTCTTC.

The rearrangement uses TRBV6-1 and TRBJ1-2; possibly TRBD1 for D (6 bases). This CDR3 comprises 15 residues. V was cut by 0 bases and J by 2 bases, with 10 bases left in between. CDR1 and CDR2 (germline): MNHNS, SASEGT. The CDR3 nucleotides read TGTGCCAGCAGTGAAGCGTGGGGGACAAACTATGGCTACACCTTC. This sequence encodes CASSEAWGTNYGYTF.

In this sample, this clonotype turned up many times. The chain has TRBV20-1 and TRBJ2-1, with 8 bases matching TRBD2. Germline trimming cut 1 base from V and 13 bases from J; bases unmatched to any gene: 9. The CDR3 consists of 13 residues. The germline gives CDR1 DFQATT, CDR2 SNEGSKA (reference sequence). The CDR3 sequence is CSARATGGPFQFF. CDR3 DNA: TGCAGTGCTAGAGCTACGGGGGGGCCCTTTCAGTTCTTC.

Only a few counts were recorded for this clonotype. The V gene is TRBV2, the J gene TRBJ2-7, with a weak D call TRBD2 (6 bases). V was clipped by 10 bases and J by 2 bases, with 15 bases between them. The CDR3 covers 13 residues. CDR1 is SNHLY and CDR2 is FYNNEI in the germline V gene. The CDR3 bases are TGTGCCATCAAAGGAGGGGATGCCTACGAGCAGTACTTC. It specifies CAIKGGDAYEQYF.

This clonotype was observed a few times. The chain uses TRBV11-2 and TRBJ1-4; maybe TRBD1 (6 bases). The CDR3 has 15 amino acids. Germline CDR1 reads SGHAT; CDR2 reads FQNNGV. Trimming shortened V by 4 bases and J by 5 bases, and 14 bases separated the two germline ends. CDR3 bases: TGTGCCAGCAGCTCGAAGTTGACAGGCAATGAAAAACTGTTTTTT. Its translation is CASSSKLTGNEKLFF.

This chain connects TRBV20-1 to TRBJ2-6; weak D call: TRBD1 (6 bases). The CDR3 is 16 residues long. Trimming cost V 2 bases and J 0 bases, with 11 bases left between them. CDR1 and CDR2 from the germline V gene are DFQATT and SNEGSKA (reference sequence). The CDR3: CSARLQGSSGANVLTF. Here the CDR3 DNA reads TGCAGTGCTAGACTACAGGGCAGCTCTGGGGCCAACGTCCTGACTTTC.

This clonotype appeared a single time. The rearrangement joins TRBV20-1 to TRBJ2-1; D perhaps matches TRBD2 (7 bases). This CDR3 comprises 13 residues. CDR1 and CDR2 from the germline V gene are DFQATT and SNEGSKA (reference sequence). V lost 2 bases and J lost 10, with 15 bases in between. The CDR3 loop reads CSARPLGGGEQFF. CDR3 in DNA: TGCAGTGCTAGACCCCTGGGAGGGGGAGAGCAGTTCTTC.

A few counts support this clonotype. The chain uses TRBV5-6 and TRBJ2-7; D remains unclear. The CDR3 extends over 13 amino acids. The V gene lost 1 base and the J gene lost 7 bases, with 12 bases spanning the gap. Germline CDR1 reads SGHDT; CDR2 reads YYEEEE. The CDR3 DNA sequence: TGTGCCAGCAGCTTGCGAATAATGGGAGAGCAGTACTTC. Amino acid sequence: CASSLRIMGEQYF. Full variable domain (outside the CDR3, taken from reference TRBV5-6 and TRBJ2-7): DAGVTQSPTHLIKTRGQQVTLRCSPKSGHDTVSWYQQALGQGPQFIFQYYEEEERQRGNFPDRFSGHQFPNYSSELNVNALLLGDSALYLCASSLRIMGEQYFGPGTRLTVT.

This clonotype was counted many times. The V call is TRBV5-1, the J call TRBJ1-6, with a possible D match to TRBD1 (5 bases). Per germline, CDR1 SGHRS and CDR2 YFSETQ. V gave up 2 bases and J gave up 5 bases, with 8 bases separating them. The CDR3 has 14 amino acids. The CDR3 DNA reads TGCGCCAGCAGCTTTTCGGGGGATAATTCACCCCTCCACTTT. Translation: CASSFSGDNSPLHF.